The 30 T cell receptor beta chains below were found in one sample sequenced in a study of response to subunit inactivated influenza vaccine. TCRdb reanalysed the RT-PCR reads using MiXCR and keeps one entry per CDR3 protein. The table records roughly 570,000 distinct CDR3 sequences, around 15% of them present only once. Sequencing used PBMCs from blood, obtained less than 13 days after vaccination. Receptors were obtained from a man aged 50 to 59 who received an inactivated influenza vaccine.

J is TRBJ1-3 and V is TRBV7-9, with D unclear. Between the trimmed V and J ends, which lost 2 bases and 0 bases, there was a span of 11 bases. The germline V gene has CDR1 SEHNR and CDR2 FQNEAQ (reference sequence). The length of the CDR3 is 16 residues. Written as DNA, the CDR3 is TGTGCCAGCAGCTTAAATGTGGTCCTCTCTGGAAACACCATATATTTT. This gives the protein CASSLNVVLSGNTIYF.

In its sample, this clonotype was seen a few times. The chain combines TRBV15 with TRBJ1-5, with D unclear. Deletions cut 0 bases from V and 6 bases from J, with 6 bases between. The CDR3 spans 13 residues. Germline V lookup: CDR1 LNHNV, CDR2 YYDKDF (reference sequence). The DNA of the CDR3 is TGTGCCACCAGCAGAGATCGGAGTCAGCCCCAGCATTTT. Translation: CATSRDRSQPQHF. The whole variable domain, filled in from reference TRBV15 and TRBJ1-5, reads DAMVIQNPRYQVTQFGKPVTLSCSQTLNHNVMYWYQQKSSQAPKLLFHYYDKDFNNEADTPDNFQSRRPNTSFCFLDIRSPGLGDTAMYLCATSRDRSQPQHFGDGTRLSIL.

V usage is TRBV12-3 or TRBV12-4 and J usage is TRBJ2-7, with 11 bases matching TRBD1. The CDR3 totals 15 residues. The trim removed 5 bases at V and 4 bases at J, leaving 7 bases unmatched. CDR3 residues: CASSGSGTGGYEQYF. The CDR3 nucleotides read TGTGCCAGCAGTGGGTCCGGGACAGGGGGTTACGAGCAGTACTTC.

This clonotype was seen only a few times. The chain joins TRBV28 to TRBJ2-6, with 10 nucleotides matching TRBD1. Germline trimming cut 6 bases from V and 1 base from J; bases unmatched to any gene: 9. In germline, CDR1 is MDHEN, CDR2 SYDVKM. This CDR3 comprises 18 residues. In nucleotides, the CDR3 is TGTGCCAGCAGCCTAGCAAGACAGGGGGCTTCTGGGGCCAACGTCCTGACTTTC. Translating it yields CASSLARQGASGANVLTF.

The chain recombines TRBV5-1 with TRBJ1-1, with TRBD1 matching over 8 bases. This CDR3 spans 13 amino acids. Unmatched junction bases numbered 3, after V lost 3 bases and J lost 5 bases. Germline values: CDR1 SGHRS, CDR2 YFSETQ. The CDR3 here is CASSSGQVTEAFF. CDR3 nucleotide sequence: TGCGCCAGCAGCTCGGGACAGGTTACTGAAGCTTTCTTT.

This clonotype was observed at least ten times. The chain uses TRBV27 and TRBJ2-6; no clear D. Trimming stripped 5 bases from V and 0 bases from J, with 11 bases between. The CDR3 is made up of 16 amino acids. Germline V lookup: CDR1 MNHEY, CDR2 SMNVEV (reference sequence). The CDR3 region is CASSPLEFSGANVLTF. In DNA form, the CDR3 reads TGTGCCAGCAGTCCCCTAGAGTTCTCTGGGGCCAACGTCCTGACTTTC.

This clonotype was seen a handful of times. One base away lies a much larger clone, so this may be a sequencing read error. The chain has TRBV5-1 and TRBJ2-1; weak D call: TRBD1 (8 bases). Trimming took off 1 base at V and 4 bases at J, with 15 bases between the two ends. The CDR3 length is 16 residues. In germline, CDR1 is SGHRS, CDR2 YFSETQ. Written as DNA, the CDR3 is TGCGCCAGCAGCTTGTTATTACAGGGGGGGTACAATGAGCAGTTCTTC. Protein product: CASSLLLQGGYNEQFF.

The chain has TRBV10-3 and TRBJ1-1, with 7 bases lining up with TRBD1. CDR3 size: 13 residues. J gave up 8 bases and V 2 bases, and 5 bases lay outside the gene matches. CDR1 ENHRY and CDR2 SYGVKD come from the germline V gene. CDR3 DNA: TGTGCCATCAGTGAGGGGGCAGGGGGGGAAGCTTTCTTT. Its protein product is CAISEGAGGEAFF.

This clonotype was seen a handful of times. The rearrangement joins TRBV2 to TRBJ2-7; TRBD2 is a possible D gene (5 bases). Trimming removed 1 base from V and 1 base from J, with 11 bases in between. In germline, CDR1 is SNHLY, CDR2 FYNNEI. The CDR3 covers 15 residues. The CDR3 loop reads CASSEERTPSYEQYF. The CDR3, as DNA: TGTGCCAGCAGTGAAGAGCGGACTCCTTCCTACGAGCAGTACTTC.

This clonotype was recorded a few times. V is TRBV4-3 and J is TRBJ1-2; D might be TRBD1 (6 bases). Trimming pared 0 bases from V and 4 bases from J, leaving 9 bases between. The CDR3 runs to 14 residues. Germline CDR1 LGHNA, CDR2 YSLEER. The CDR3 spells CASSQDLTGYGYTF. The CDR3 DNA reads as TGCGCCAGCAGCCAAGATCTGACAGGCTATGGCTACACCTTC.

This clonotype was detected ten times or more. The chain recombines TRBV7-9 with TRBJ1-1; D is undetermined. CDR3 length: 14 residues. Trimming stripped 5 bases from V and 0 bases from J, with 10 bases between. Germline V gene lookup returns CDR1 SEHNR and CDR2 FQNEAQ (reference sequence). For the CDR3, the DNA is TGTGCCAGCAGCGAGGGAGTTATGAACACTGAAGCTTTCTTT. It yields the protein CASSEGVMNTEAFF.

The rearrangement joins TRBV10-3 to TRBJ1-2; D not resolved. The V end lost 4 bases, the J end lost 2 bases, and 5 bases lay between the germline ends. CDR3 length: 12 residues. Looked up from germline, CDR1 is ENHRY and CDR2 is SYGVKD. The CDR3 DNA sequence: TGTGCCATCAGTGTTAACAACTATGGCTACACCTTC. Encoded protein: CAISVNNYGYTF.

The chain combines TRBV24-1 with TRBJ2-2, with 7 bases fitting TRBD1. CDR1 is KGHDR, CDR2 SFDVKD, per germline. The CDR3 is 16 amino acids. J gave up 2 bases and V 4 bases, and 6 bases lay outside the gene matches. The CDR3 DNA reads TGTGCCACCAGTGACAAGACAGGGTACAACACCGGGGAGCTGTTTTTT. Its protein product is CATSDKTGYNTGELFF.

V and J are TRBV6-6 and TRBJ1-5; D is ambiguous. Looked up from germline, CDR1 is MNHNY and CDR2 is SVGAGI (reference sequence). V gave up 8 bases and J gave up 4 bases, with 9 bases separating them. This CDR3 has 12 residues. CDR3 amino acids: CASGVKNQPQHF. As DNA, the CDR3 is TGTGCCAGCGGGGTCAAAAATCAGCCCCAGCATTTT.

In this sample, this clonotype turned up a few times. The chain uses TRBV29-1 and TRBJ2-3; 8 bases map to TRBD2. This CDR3 is 15 amino acids long. The junction had 5 bases not matched to a gene; V was cut back by 1 base and J by 2 bases. Germline values: CDR1 SQVTM, CDR2 ANQGSEA. CDR3 residues: CSVEVAGGFTDTQYF. CDR3 nucleotide sequence: TGCAGCGTTGAAGTTGCGGGGGGCTTCACAGATACGCAGTATTTT.

The chain carries TRBV20-1 and TRBJ2-1; 7 bases agree with TRBD1. V was clipped by 1 base and J by 12 bases; unmatched bases: 12. From germline, CDR1 is DFQATT and CDR2 SNEGSKA (reference sequence). CDR3 length equals 14 residues. The CDR3 reads CSARGRQGFSGQFF. Here the CDR3 DNA reads TGCAGTGCTAGAGGTCGACAGGGATTCTCCGGGCAGTTCTTC.

This chain connects TRBV28 to TRBJ1-5; tentative D call: TRBD1 (5 bases). The germline V gene encodes CDR1 MDHEN and CDR2 SYDVKM. The CDR3 length is 17 residues. V lost 6 bases to trimming and J lost 2 bases, with 20 bases between them. The CDR3 DNA is TGTGCCAGCAGGACGGCAGAGGGGTGGGGTGGCAATCAGCCCCAGCATTTT. This codes for CASRTAEGWGGNQPQHF.

The chain carries TRBV29-1 and TRBJ2-1; 7 bases fit TRBD1. J gave up 9 bases and V 6 bases, and 8 bases lay outside the gene matches. Germline lookup yields CDR1 SQVTM and CDR2 ANQGSEA. This CDR3 is 12 amino acids long. The CDR3: CSVALTGFEQFF. The CDR3 region has the DNA TGCAGCGTCGCACTGACAGGGTTTGAGCAGTTCTTC.

This clonotype was seen more than once but under ten times. The chain joins TRBV12-3 or TRBV12-4 to TRBJ2-1, with D unresolved. Trimming stripped 7 bases from V and 9 bases from J, with 16 bases between. This CDR3 is built from 13 residues. CDR3 in amino acids: CASNRAQGFEQFF. For the CDR3, the DNA is TGTGCCAGCAATCGTGCGCAAGGGTTTGAGCAGTTCTTC.

Only a few counts were recorded for this clonotype. The gene calls are TRBV12-3 or TRBV12-4 and TRBJ1-6, with 8 bases aligning to TRBD1. The CDR3 consists of 16 residues. V lost 5 bases, J lost 3 bases, and 6 bases stayed unmatched. The CDR3 DNA reads as TGTGCCAGCAGTCGTTTGACAGGGGACTATAATTCACCCCTCCACTTT. This codes for CASSRLTGDYNSPLHF.

This clonotype showed up just once. V is TRBV7-8 and J is TRBJ2-5; D remains ambiguous. This CDR3 is 14 amino acids long. Germline V lookup: CDR1 SGHVS, CDR2 FQNEAQ. Trimming removed 4 bases from V and 5 bases from J, with 14 bases in between. The CDR3 DNA follows: TGTGCCAGCAGCTCCCCTCTCGCTCGGGAGACCCAGTACTTC. Amino acid sequence: CASSSPLARETQYF. The full variable domain, rest sourced from reference TRBV7-8 and TRBJ2-5, is GAGVSQSPRYKVAKRGQDVALRCDPISGHVSLFWYQQALGQGPEFLTYFQNEAQLDKSGLPSDRFFAERPEGSVSTLKIQRTQQEDSAVYLCASSSPLARETQYFGPGTRLLVL.

In this sample, this clonotype turned up a few times. V usage is TRBV6-5 and J usage is TRBJ1-5; TRBD1 matches 7 bases. Germline V gives CDR1 MNHEY, CDR2 SVGAGI. This CDR3 has 15 amino acids. V shed 3 bases and J 1 base; nucleotides not matched to a gene: 3. CDR3 coding DNA: TGTGCCAGCAGTTATTCACAGGGGAGCAATCAGCCCCAGCATTTT. It is translated as CASSYSQGSNQPQHF.

This clonotype was recorded at least ten times. The rearrangement uses TRBV6-4 and TRBJ1-1, with 7 bases lining up with TRBD1. The V gene's germline CDR1 is MRHNA and CDR2 SNTAGT. Trimming at V came to 4 bases and at J to 4 bases, leaving 6 bases not matched to a gene. This CDR3 has 14 amino acids. CDR3 coding DNA: TGTGCCAGCAGTGTAACAGGGGAAGGCACTGAAGCTTTCTTT. It encodes CASSVTGEGTEAFF.

Concerning this clonotype itself: This may stem from a read error, because a much larger clone lies one nucleotide away. The rearrangement links TRBV7-2 to TRBJ2-7; D gene ambiguous. With 1 base removed from V and 2 bases from J, the gap between germline ends came to 9 bases. Germline V gene sequence: CDR1 SGHTA, CDR2 FQGNSA. This CDR3 is 14 amino acids long. CDR3: CASSLVYGTYEQYF. The CDR3 DNA reads as TGTGCCAGCAGCTTAGTGTATGGGACCTACGAGCAGTACTTC.

This chain uses TRBV19 with TRBJ2-1; TRBD1 or TRBD2 may be the D gene (6 bases each). Trimming removed 7 bases at V and 8 bases at J, with 21 bases between. This CDR3 contains 15 residues. Germline V gene data show CDR1 as LNHDA and CDR2 as SQIVND (reference sequence). This CDR3 is CASTLKGGAYDEQFF. The DNA for the CDR3 is TGTGCCAGTACCCTAAAGGGGGGAGCATACGATGAGCAGTTCTTC.

This clonotype has just a few counts. The V call is TRBV6-2 or TRBV6-3, the J call TRBJ2-7; unclear D gene. V lost 6 bases and J lost 4, with 22 bases in between. CDR1 MNHEY and CDR2 SVGEGT come from the germline V gene. This CDR3 spans 16 amino acids. In DNA form, the CDR3 reads TGTGCCAGCAGATCTGTTCAGGCGGCTCGCGGTTACGAGCAGTACTTC. It specifies CASRSVQAARGYEQYF.

In its sample, this clonotype was seen a few times. The rearrangement uses TRBV25-1 and TRBJ1-4, with 10 positions matching TRBD1. Looked up from germline, CDR1 is MGHDK and CDR2 is SYGVNS. This CDR3 has 17 residues. V was clipped by 4 bases and J by 0 bases; unmatched bases: 5. The CDR3 bases are TGTGCCAGCAGTGGAGCGGGACAGGGGACAACTAATGAAAAACTGTTTTTT. Translated: CASSGAGQGTTNEKLFF.

The gene calls are TRBV27 and TRBJ2-6, with 9 bases identical to TRBD1. The CDR3 consists of 17 residues. CDR1 is MNHEY, CDR2 SMNVEV, per germline (reference sequence). Germline trimming cut 4 bases from V and 3 bases from J; bases unmatched to any gene: 7. DNA of the CDR3: TGTGCCAGCAGTTACACAGGGGGCGCAGGTGGGGCCAACGTCCTGACTTTC. It encodes CASSYTGGAGGANVLTF.

The gene calls are TRBV5-6 and TRBJ1-4; D is ambiguous. The CDR3 covers 14 residues. Germline V gene data show CDR1 as SGHDT and CDR2 as YYEEEE. The ends were cut back, 2 bases at V and 7 bases at J, with 12 bases in the middle. CDR3 loop: CASSLDWRSEKLFF. The DNA for the CDR3 is TGTGCCAGCAGCTTAGACTGGAGGTCTGAAAAACTGTTTTTT.

This clonotype was seen a handful of times. This CDR3 reads CATSSAGAVTGELFF. CDR3 coding DNA: TGTGCCACCTCCTCAGCGGGGGCGGTCACCGGGGAGCTGTTTTTT. The chain carries TRBV6-1 and TRBJ2-2; TRBD2 agrees at 8 bases. Germline V gene lookup returns CDR1 MNHNS and CDR2 SASEGT. The CDR3 is 15 residues long. Trimming removed 10 bases from V and 4 bases from J; junction bases left unmatched: 11.